Listed here are 8 T cell receptor beta chains from one sample, sequenced in a study of siplizumab effects on memory and regulatory T cells. Clones were read by immunoSEQ multiplex PCR, and TCRdb kept only the in-frame ones, dropping some. The sample consists of more than 95,000 clones, roughly 92% of them appearing once. The source material was Tregs sorted from blood. The receptors derive from a human donor in good health.

The chain combines TRBV7-9 with TRBJ1-2; D is perhaps TRBD1 (5 bases). Trimming stripped 5 bases from V and 14 bases from J, with 15 bases between. Germline V gene lookup returns CDR1 SEHNR and CDR2 FQNEAQ (reference sequence). The CDR3 loop spans 11 amino acids. In nucleotides, the CDR3 is TGTGCCAGCAGCGTAGGGACCGCCTCTACCTTC. This sequence encodes CASSVGTASTF. The complete variable domain, with remaining parts taken from reference TRBV7-9 and TRBJ1-2, reads DTGVSQNPRHKITKRGQNVTFRCDPISEHNRLYWYRQTLGQGPEFLTYFQNEAQLEKSRLLSDRFSAERPKGSFSTLEIQRTEQGDSAMYLCASSVGTASTFGSGTRLTVV.

The chain carries TRBV18 and TRBJ1-6; D gene unclear. Germline loops: CDR1 KGHSH, CDR2 LQKENI. The CDR3 length is 15 residues. Deletions cut 1 base from V and 7 bases from J, with 11 bases between. In DNA form, the CDR3 reads TGTGCCAGCTCACCACAGGAAGGGCGGAATTCACCCCTCCACTTT. It yields the protein CASSPQEGRNSPLHF.

This sequence joins TRBV18 and TRBJ2-7; D assignment may be TRBD1 or TRBD2 (6 bases each). CDR1 is KGHSH, CDR2 LQKENI, per germline. V was cut by 0 bases and J by 2 bases, with 11 bases left in between. The CDR3 loop spans 15 amino acids. In DNA, the CDR3 is TGTGCCAGCTCACCACCGGGGGGCTTGCCCTACGAGCAGTACTTC. As protein: CASSPPGGLPYEQYF.

V usage is TRBV5-1 and J usage is TRBJ2-4, with 8 bases aligning to TRBD2. This CDR3 contains 17 residues. With 2 bases clipped from V and 5 bases from J, the junction kept 12 bases outside the gene matches. The germline gives CDR1 SGHRS, CDR2 YFSETQ. The CDR3 coding sequence is TGCGCCAGCAGCTTAGAAGGGACGGGGGGGCCGCAAAACATTCAGTACTTC. Its translation: CASSLEGTGGPQNIQYF.

This rearrangement joins TRBV7-6 to TRBJ2-3; weak D call: TRBD1 (5 bases). This CDR3 comprises 14 residues. V lost 2 bases and J 4 bases, leaving 10 bases between the germline ends. Germline V CDR1 and CDR2: SGHVS, FNYEAQ. CDR3 in DNA: TGTGCCAGCAGCTTAAGGGGCGGCGCAGATACGCAGTATTTT. Translating it yields CASSLRGGADTQYF.

The chain is built from TRBV4-1 and TRBJ2-7; the D gene could be TRBD1 or TRBD2 (5 bases each). Trimming removed 4 bases from V and 6 bases from J, with 25 bases in between. There are 17 residues in the CDR3. The germline V gene encodes CDR1 MGHRA and CDR2 YSYEKL. CDR3 sequence: CASSPSGGLAGAVEQYF. CDR3 bases: TGCGCCAGCAGCCCGTCTGGGGGTCTAGCAGGTGCCGTCGAGCAGTACTTC.

The genes are TRBV5-4 and TRBJ2-3, with D tentatively TRBD2 (6 bases). Germline CDR1 reads SGHNT; CDR2 reads YYREEE (reference sequence). The CDR3 has 13 residues. The germline V and J ends were trimmed by 7 bases and 5 bases, with 14 bases remaining between them. The CDR3: CASRDLAIDTQYF. DNA of the CDR3: TGTGCCAGCCGGGACTTAGCAATAGATACGCAGTATTTT.

The chain joins TRBV14 to TRBJ2-7, with no clear D. Trimming stripped 4 bases from V and 2 bases from J, with 15 bases between. The CDR3 has 15 amino acids. Germline V gives CDR1 SGHDN, CDR2 FVKESK. The CDR3 region is CASSPNRALPYEQYF. The CDR3 DNA sequence: TGTGCCAGCAGCCCGAACCGGGCCTTACCCTACGAGCAGTACTTC.